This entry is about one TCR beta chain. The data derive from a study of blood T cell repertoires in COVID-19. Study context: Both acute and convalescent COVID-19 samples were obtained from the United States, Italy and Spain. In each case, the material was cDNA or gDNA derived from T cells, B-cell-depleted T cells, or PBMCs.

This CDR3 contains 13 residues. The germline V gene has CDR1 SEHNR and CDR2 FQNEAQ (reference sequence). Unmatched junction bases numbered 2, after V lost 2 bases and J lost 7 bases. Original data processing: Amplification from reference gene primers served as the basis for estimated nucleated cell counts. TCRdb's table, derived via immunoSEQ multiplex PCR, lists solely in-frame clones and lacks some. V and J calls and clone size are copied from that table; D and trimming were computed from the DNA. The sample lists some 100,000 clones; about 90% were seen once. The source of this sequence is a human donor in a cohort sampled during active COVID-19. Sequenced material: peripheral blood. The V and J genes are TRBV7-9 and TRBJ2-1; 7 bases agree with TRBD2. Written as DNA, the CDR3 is TGTGCCAGCAGCTTATGGGGGGGAAATGAGCAGTTCTTC. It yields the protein CASSLWGGNEQFF.